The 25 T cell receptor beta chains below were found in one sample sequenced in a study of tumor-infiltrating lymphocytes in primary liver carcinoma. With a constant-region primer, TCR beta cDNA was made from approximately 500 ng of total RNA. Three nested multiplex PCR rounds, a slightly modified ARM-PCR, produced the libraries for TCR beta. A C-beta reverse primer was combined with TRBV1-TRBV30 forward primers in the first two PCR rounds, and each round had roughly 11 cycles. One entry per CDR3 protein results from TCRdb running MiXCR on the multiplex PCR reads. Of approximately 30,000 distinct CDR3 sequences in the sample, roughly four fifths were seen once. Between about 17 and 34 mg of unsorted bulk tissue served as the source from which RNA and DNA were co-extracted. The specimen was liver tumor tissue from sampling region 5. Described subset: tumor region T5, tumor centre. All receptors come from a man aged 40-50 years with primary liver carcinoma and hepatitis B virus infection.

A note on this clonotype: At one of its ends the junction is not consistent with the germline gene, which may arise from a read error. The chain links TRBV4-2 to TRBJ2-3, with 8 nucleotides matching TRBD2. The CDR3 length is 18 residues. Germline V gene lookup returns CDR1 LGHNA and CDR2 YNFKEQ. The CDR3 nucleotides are TGTGCCAGTAGCCAAGTGGCGCTTCCAGCGGGAGCGACAGACACGCAGTATTTT. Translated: CASSQVALPAGATDTQYF.

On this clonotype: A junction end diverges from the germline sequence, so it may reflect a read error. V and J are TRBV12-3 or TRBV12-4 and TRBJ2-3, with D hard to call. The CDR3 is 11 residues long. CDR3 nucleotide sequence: TGTGTCAGCAGGACCACAGATACGCGGTATTTT. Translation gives CVSRTTDTRYF.

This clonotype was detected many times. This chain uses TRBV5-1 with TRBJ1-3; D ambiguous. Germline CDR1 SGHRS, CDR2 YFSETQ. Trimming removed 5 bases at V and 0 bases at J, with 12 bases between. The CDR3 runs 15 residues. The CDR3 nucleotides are TGCGCCAGCAGAGACGTCCGCTCCTCTGGAAACACCATATATTTT. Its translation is CASRDVRSSGNTIYF.

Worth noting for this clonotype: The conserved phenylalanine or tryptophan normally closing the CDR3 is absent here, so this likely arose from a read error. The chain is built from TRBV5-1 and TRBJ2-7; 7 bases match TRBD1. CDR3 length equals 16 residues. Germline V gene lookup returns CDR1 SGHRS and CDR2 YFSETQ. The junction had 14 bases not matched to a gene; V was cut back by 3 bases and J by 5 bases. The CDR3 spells CASSYLRGQVVDEQYL. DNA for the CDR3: TGCGCCAGCAGCTACCTTAGGGGGCAGGTTGTAGACGAGCAGTACCTC.

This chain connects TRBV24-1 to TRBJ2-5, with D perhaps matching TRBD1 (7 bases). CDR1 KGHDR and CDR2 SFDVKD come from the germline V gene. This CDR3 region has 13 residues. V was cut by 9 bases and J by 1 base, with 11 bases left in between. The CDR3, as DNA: TGTGCCACCGGAGGGGGCGGCCAAGAGACCCAGTACTTC. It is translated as CATGGGGQETQYF.

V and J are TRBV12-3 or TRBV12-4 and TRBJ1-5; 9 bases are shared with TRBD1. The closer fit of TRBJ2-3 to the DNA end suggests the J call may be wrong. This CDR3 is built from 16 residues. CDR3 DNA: TGTGCCAGCAGGTCCCAAGGGGGACAGGGCAATCGGCCCCAGTATTTT. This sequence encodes CASRSQGGQGNRPQYF.

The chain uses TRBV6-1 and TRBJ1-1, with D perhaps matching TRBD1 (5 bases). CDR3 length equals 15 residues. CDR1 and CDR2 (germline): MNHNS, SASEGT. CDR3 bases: TGTGCGCCCTATGGACGGGGGGAGTTGAACACTGAAGCTTTCTTT. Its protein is CAPYGRGELNTEAFF.

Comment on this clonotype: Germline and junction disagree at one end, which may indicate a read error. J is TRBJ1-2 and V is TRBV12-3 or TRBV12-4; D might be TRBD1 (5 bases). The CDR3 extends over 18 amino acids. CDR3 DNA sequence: TGTGACAGCAGTTATCTCAGGGAGCGAGACGACCCATGCTATGGCTACACCTTC. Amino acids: CDSSYLRERDDPCYGYTF.

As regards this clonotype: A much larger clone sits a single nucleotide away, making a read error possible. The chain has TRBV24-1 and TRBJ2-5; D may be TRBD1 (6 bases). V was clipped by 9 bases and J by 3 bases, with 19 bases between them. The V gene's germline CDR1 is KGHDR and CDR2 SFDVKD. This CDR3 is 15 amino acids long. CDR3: CATSAGDPCKETQYF. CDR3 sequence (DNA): TGTGCCACCTCCGCAGGGGATCCTTGTAAAGAGACCCAGTACTTC.

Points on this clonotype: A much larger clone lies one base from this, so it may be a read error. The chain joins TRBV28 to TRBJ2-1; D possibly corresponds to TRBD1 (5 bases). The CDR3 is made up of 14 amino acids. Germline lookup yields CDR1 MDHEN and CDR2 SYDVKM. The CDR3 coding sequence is TGTGCCGGCAGCAGGGTTGGCTCCTACAATGAGCAGTTCTTC. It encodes CAGSRVGSYNEQFF. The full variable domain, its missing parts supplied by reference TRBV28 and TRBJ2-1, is DVKVTQSSRYLVKRTGEKVFLECVQDMDHENMFWYRQDPGLGLRLIYFSYDVKMKEKGDIPEGYSVSREKKERFSLILESASTNQTSMYLCAGSRVGSYNEQFFGPGTRLTVL.

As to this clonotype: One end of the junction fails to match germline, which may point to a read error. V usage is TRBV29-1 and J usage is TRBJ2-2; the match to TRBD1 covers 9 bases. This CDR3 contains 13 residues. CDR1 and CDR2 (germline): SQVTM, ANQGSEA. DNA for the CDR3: TGCAGGGTTGAAGGACAGGGGTCCCGGGAGCTGTTTTTT. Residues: CRVEGQGSRELFF.

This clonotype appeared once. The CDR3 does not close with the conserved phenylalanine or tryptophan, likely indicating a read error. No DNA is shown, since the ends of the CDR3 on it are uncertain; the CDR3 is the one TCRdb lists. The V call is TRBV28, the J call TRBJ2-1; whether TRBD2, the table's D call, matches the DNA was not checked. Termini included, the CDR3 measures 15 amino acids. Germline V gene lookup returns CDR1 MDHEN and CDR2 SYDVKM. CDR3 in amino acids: CASTFPGLAYNEQFL.

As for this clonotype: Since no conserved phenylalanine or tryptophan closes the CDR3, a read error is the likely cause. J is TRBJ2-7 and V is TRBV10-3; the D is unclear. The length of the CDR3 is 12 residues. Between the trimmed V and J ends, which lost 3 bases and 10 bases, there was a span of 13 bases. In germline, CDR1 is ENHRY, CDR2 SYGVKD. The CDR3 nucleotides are TGTGCCATCAGTGAAGCCGGGCAAGCACAGTACTTA. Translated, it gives CAISEAGQAQYL.

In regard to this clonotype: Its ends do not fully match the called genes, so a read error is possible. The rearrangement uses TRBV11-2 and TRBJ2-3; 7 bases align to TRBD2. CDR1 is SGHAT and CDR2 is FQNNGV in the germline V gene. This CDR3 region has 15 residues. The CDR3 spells CTSSTGTIGTDTQYF. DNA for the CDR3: TGTACCAGCAGCACCGGGACTATAGGCACAGATACGCAGTATTTT.

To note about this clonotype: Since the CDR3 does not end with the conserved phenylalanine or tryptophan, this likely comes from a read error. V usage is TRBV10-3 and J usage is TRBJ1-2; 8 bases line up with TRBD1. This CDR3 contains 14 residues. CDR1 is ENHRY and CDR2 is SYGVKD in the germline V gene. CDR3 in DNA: TGTGTCATCGGCACAGGGGGATCAGGGGGTGGCTACACCTCC. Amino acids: CVIGTGGSGGGYTS.

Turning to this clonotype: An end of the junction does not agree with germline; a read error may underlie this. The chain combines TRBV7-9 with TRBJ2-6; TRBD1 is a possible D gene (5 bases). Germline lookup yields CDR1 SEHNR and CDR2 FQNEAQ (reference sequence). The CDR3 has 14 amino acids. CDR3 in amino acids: CASSLVLGVNVLTF. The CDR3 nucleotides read TGTGCCAGCAGCTTGGTGCTAGGGGTCAACGTCCTGACTTTC.

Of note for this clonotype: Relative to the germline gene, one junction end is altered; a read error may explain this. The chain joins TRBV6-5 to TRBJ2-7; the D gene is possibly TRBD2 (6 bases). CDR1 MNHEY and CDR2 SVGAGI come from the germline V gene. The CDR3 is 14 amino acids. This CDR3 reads CASSWTTSSYEQHF. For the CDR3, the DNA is TGTGCCAGCAGTTGGACAACTAGCTCCTACGAGCAGCACTTC.

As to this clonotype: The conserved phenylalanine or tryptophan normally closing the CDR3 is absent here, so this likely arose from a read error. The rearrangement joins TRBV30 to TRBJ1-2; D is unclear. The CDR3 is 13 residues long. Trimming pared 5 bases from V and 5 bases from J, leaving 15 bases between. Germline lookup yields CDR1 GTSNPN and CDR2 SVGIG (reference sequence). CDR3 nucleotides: TGTGCCTGGTTTAGGTATATAGAATATGGCTACACCTTA. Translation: CAWFRYIEYGYTL.

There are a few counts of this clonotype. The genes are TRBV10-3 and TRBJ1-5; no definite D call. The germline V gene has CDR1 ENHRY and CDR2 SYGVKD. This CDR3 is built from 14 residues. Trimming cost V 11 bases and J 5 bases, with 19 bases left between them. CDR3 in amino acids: CAASEHEGDQPQHF. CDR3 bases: TGTGCCGCCAGTGAGCATGAGGGCGATCAGCCCCAGCATTTT.

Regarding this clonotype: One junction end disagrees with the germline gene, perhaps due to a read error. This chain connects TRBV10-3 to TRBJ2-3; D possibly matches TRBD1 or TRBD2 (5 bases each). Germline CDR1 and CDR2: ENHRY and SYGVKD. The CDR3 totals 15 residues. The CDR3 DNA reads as TGTGTCATCAGCCCCGGGGCAGCTAGCACAGATACGCTGTATTTT. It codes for CVISPGAASTDTLYF.

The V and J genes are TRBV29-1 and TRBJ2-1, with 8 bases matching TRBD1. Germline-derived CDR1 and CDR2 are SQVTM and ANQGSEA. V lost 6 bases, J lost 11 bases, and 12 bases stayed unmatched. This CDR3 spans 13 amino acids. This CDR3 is CSVGDVGQGKQFF. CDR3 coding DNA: TGCAGCGTCGGGGATGTCGGACAGGGTAAGCAGTTCTTC.

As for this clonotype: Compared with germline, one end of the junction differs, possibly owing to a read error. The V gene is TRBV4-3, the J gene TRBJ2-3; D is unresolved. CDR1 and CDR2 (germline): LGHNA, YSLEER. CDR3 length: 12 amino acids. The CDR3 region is CASSHETDTHYF. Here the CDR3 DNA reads TGCGCCAGTAGCCATGAGACCGATACGCATTATTTT.

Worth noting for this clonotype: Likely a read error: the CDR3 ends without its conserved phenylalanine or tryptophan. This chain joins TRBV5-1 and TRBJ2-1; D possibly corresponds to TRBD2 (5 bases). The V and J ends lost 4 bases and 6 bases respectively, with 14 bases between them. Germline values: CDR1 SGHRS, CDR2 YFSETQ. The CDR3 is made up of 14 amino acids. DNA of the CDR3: TGCGCCAGCAGCGGTGGACTGGGGAGCAATGAGCAGTTCCTC. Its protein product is CASSGGLGSNEQFL.

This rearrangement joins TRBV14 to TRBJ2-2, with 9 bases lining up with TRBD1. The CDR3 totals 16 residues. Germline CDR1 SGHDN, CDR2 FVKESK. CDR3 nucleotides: TGTATCAGCAGTCCTAACAGGGGGCTTAGCACCGGGGAGCTGTTTTTT. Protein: CISSPNRGLSTGELFF.

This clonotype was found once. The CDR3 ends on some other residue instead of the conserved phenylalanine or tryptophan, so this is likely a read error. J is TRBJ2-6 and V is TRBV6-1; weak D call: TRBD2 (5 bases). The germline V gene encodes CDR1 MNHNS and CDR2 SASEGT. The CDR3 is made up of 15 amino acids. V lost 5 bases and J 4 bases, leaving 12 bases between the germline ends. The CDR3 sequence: CASSQTGFGANVLTY. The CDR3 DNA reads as TGTGCCAGCAGTCAAACGGGGTTCGGGGCCAACGTCCTGACTTAC.